These 26 T cell receptor beta chains share one sample of origin, sequenced in a study of tumour-infiltrating T cells in Burkitt lymphoma. The data were produced by immunoSEQ multiplex PCR, yet TCRdb's version contains in-frame clones alone and is incomplete. The table records tens of thousands of clones, around 32% of them present only once. Sample: tumor tissue. Receptor source: a human donor with Burkitt lymphoma.

The rearrangement links TRBV5-6 to TRBJ2-3; D unresolved. Trimming took off 1 base at V and 2 bases at J, with 11 bases between the two ends. Looked up from germline, CDR1 is SGHDT and CDR2 is YYEEEE. This CDR3 has 15 residues. The CDR3 DNA reads as TGTGCCAGCAGCTTGTCGCACAGCTTCACAGATACGCAGTATTTT. This sequence encodes CASSLSHSFTDTQYF.

The V call is TRBV27, the J call TRBJ2-6; TRBD1 might be the D (5 bases). Trimming removed 3 bases at V and 0 bases at J, with 12 bases between. Per the germline V gene, CDR1 is MNHEY and CDR2 is SMNVEV (reference sequence). CDR3 length: 17 amino acids. CDR3 DNA: TGTGCCAGCAGTTTTCGCCCAGGGTACTCTGGGGCCAACGTCCTGACTTTC. It is translated as CASSFRPGYSGANVLTF.

This clone came up a few times. V is TRBV2 and J is TRBJ2-2; D unclear. Trimming left V 0 bases short and J 1 base short, with 6 bases between. CDR3 length: 15 residues. Germline V gene sequence: CDR1 SNHLY, CDR2 FYNNEI. CDR3: CASSEAAVNTGELFF. CDR3 nucleotide sequence: TGTGCCAGCAGTGAAGCGGCGGTGAACACCGGGGAGCTGTTTTTT.

The chain couples TRBV28 to TRBJ1-4; D ambiguous. Trimming took off 5 bases at V and 11 bases at J, with 18 bases between the two ends. In germline, CDR1 is MDHEN, CDR2 SYDVKM. This CDR3 is 14 amino acids long. In DNA form, the CDR3 reads TGTGCCAGCAGTCCCGGCCCCGAGGGAGGGAAACTGTTTTTT. It encodes CASSPGPEGGKLFF.

CDR3 in DNA: TGTGCCTGGAAGTGGGGGCGGGGCACAGATACGCAGTATTTT. Translated, it gives CAWKWGRGTDTQYF. The genes are TRBV30 and TRBJ2-3; D might be TRBD1 (6 bases). The CDR3 runs 14 residues. V was shortened by 4 bases and J by 1 base, with 12 bases between the two germline ends. In germline, CDR1 is GTSNPN, CDR2 SVGIG (reference sequence).

This chain links TRBV6-5 with TRBJ1-2; 11 bases line up with TRBD1. CDR3 size: 13 residues. The V and J ends lost 6 bases and 6 bases, in that order; junction bases with no gene match: 3. Germline assignment: CDR1 MNHEY and CDR2 SVGAGI. CDR3 residues: CASSQDRGHGYTF. The CDR3, as DNA: TGTGCCAGCAGCCAGGACAGGGGGCATGGCTACACCTTC.

V and J are TRBV6-5 and TRBJ2-3, with D perhaps TRBD2 (5 bases). V was cut by 2 bases and J by 6 bases, with 15 bases left in between. The CDR3 has 15 amino acids. CDR1 MNHEY and CDR2 SVGAGI come from the germline V gene. The DNA of the CDR3 is TGTGCCAGCAGTTACCTGGCTAGCCCCCCGGATACGCAGTATTTT. This translates into CASSYLASPPDTQYF.

The chain employs TRBV5-1 and TRBJ2-4; D possibly matches TRBD1 or TRBD2 (6 bases each). V was cut by 4 bases and J by 1 base, with 18 bases left in between. The CDR3 length is 17 residues. Germline lookup yields CDR1 SGHRS and CDR2 YFSETQ. The chain's CDR3 is CASSPGGGTGAKNIQYF. The CDR3 region has the DNA TGCGCCAGCAGCCCCGGAGGGGGGACCGGGGCCAAAAACATTCAGTACTTC.

The table lists this clone with a few counts. V usage is TRBV6-4 and J usage is TRBJ1-2; 9 bases are shared with TRBD1. CDR3 length: 13 amino acids. Unmatched junction bases numbered 4, after V lost 5 bases and J lost 6 bases. Germline CDR1 and CDR2: MRHNA and SNTAGT. The CDR3 loop reads CASSMTGGDGYTF. Here the CDR3 DNA reads TGTGCCAGCAGTATGACAGGGGGAGATGGCTACACCTTC.

This clone was found a few times. The chain has TRBV6-1 and TRBJ2-7; 10 positions agree with TRBD1. J lost 4 bases, V lost 3 bases, and 6 bases had no gene match. The CDR3 spans 15 residues. Per germline, CDR1 MNHNS and CDR2 SASEGT. The CDR3 DNA follows: TGTGCCAGCAGTGAGGACAGGGGGGGCGTGTACGAGCAGTACTTC. Encoded protein: CASSEDRGGVYEQYF.

In its sample, this clone was seen a few times. The J gene is TRBJ1-1, the V gene TRBV2, with 8 bases that match TRBD1. V lost 7 bases and J lost 0; bases outside the gene matches: 10. The CDR3 contains 16 residues. The germline V gene encodes CDR1 SNHLY and CDR2 FYNNEI. The CDR3: CASTKGRGRVNTEAFF. Written as DNA, the CDR3 is TGTGCCAGCACCAAGGGCAGGGGGCGGGTGAACACTGAAGCTTTCTTT.

The chain is built from TRBV11-2 and TRBJ2-3, with D tentatively TRBD1 or TRBD2 (5 bases each). The CDR3 runs to 15 residues. Germline V gene sequence: CDR1 SGHAT, CDR2 FQNNGV. The V end lost 5 bases, the J end lost 1 base, and 13 bases lay between the germline ends. In DNA, the CDR3 is TGTGCCAGCAGCCGATTGGGGGATCGCACAGATACGCAGTATTTT. Translated, it gives CASSRLGDRTDTQYF.

This chain connects TRBV5-6 to TRBJ1-1; possibly TRBD1 for D (5 bases). Trimming took off 2 bases at V and 11 bases at J, with 13 bases between the two ends. Germline V lookup: CDR1 SGHDT, CDR2 YYEEEE. The CDR3 length is 12 residues. The CDR3 sequence is CASSFQGIDAFF. The CDR3 nucleotides are TGTGCCAGCAGCTTTCAGGGTATCGACGCTTTCTTT.

This sequence joins TRBV4-2 and TRBJ1-2, with D perhaps TRBD1 (5 bases). The CDR3 runs to 17 residues. V was trimmed by 1 base and J by 4 bases, leaving 19 bases between them. Germline CDR1 reads LGHNA; CDR2 reads YNFKEQ. Here the CDR3 DNA reads TGTGCCAGCAGCCAAGCTCCGACAGCGCTACGGGTCTATGGCTACACCTTC. This translates into CASSQAPTALRVYGYTF.

The rearrangement uses TRBV10-3 and TRBJ2-3, with 7 bases aligning to TRBD2. V dropped 2 bases and J dropped 9; count of bases not matched to a gene: 2. Germline CDR1 ENHRY, CDR2 SYGVKD. The CDR3 consists of 12 residues. CDR3: CAISEVGGTQYF. The CDR3 DNA reads TGTGCCATCAGTGAGGTGGGAGGGACGCAGTATTTT.

This clone was observed a handful of times. The chain couples TRBV10-3 to TRBJ2-3; 13 bases are shared with TRBD2. CDR1 is ENHRY, CDR2 SYGVKD, per germline. V was pared by 2 bases and J by 2 bases, with 1 base of the junction left unmatched. This CDR3 comprises 16 residues. The DNA of the CDR3 is TGTGCCATCAGTGAGGGACTAGCGGGGGTCACAGATACGCAGTATTTT. It is translated as CAISEGLAGVTDTQYF.

This clone was counted between two and nine times. The genes are TRBV4-1 and TRBJ1-2; possible D gene TRBD1, 5 bases. This CDR3 contains 14 residues. Germline CDR1 MGHRA, CDR2 YSYEKL. V was cut by 3 bases and J by 8 bases, with 16 bases left in between. The CDR3: CASSQSQGRQGYTF. DNA of the CDR3: TGCGCCAGCAGCCAGTCTCAGGGTCGTCAAGGCTACACCTTC.

The gene calls are TRBV5-1 and TRBJ1-4; D is possibly TRBD1 (5 bases). Germline V CDR1 and CDR2: SGHRS, YFSETQ. The CDR3 has 18 amino acids. V gave up 4 bases and J gave up 15 bases, with 34 bases separating them. CDR3 bases: TGCGCCAGCAGCCCGACTGGGGACCGCTCCGAGGCCAGAAAAGGGTTGTTTTTT. Amino acid sequence: CASSPTGDRSEARKGLFF.

The V gene is TRBV27, the J gene TRBJ1-4; 8 bases line up with TRBD1. Looked up from germline, CDR1 is MNHEY and CDR2 is SMNVEV (reference sequence). V shed 5 bases, J shed 8 bases, and the junction held 7 bases outside the gene matches. The CDR3 spans 14 residues. As DNA, the CDR3 is TGTGCCAGCAGTCTTGGGGCAGGGGGCGAAAAACTGTTTTTT. Translated: CASSLGAGGEKLFF.

The chain joins TRBV10-3 to TRBJ1-1; D unresolved. CDR3 length equals 12 residues. V was trimmed by 7 bases and J by 0 bases, leaving 6 bases between them. The germline gives CDR1 ENHRY, CDR2 SYGVKD. CDR3 nucleotides: TGTGCCATCAACGATATGAACACTGAAGCTTTCTTT. Translating gives CAINDMNTEAFF.

This clone turned up a few times. Here the CDR3 reads CASRPQGNANYGYTF. In DNA, the CDR3 is TGTGCCAGCAGGCCACAGGGTAACGCTAACTATGGCTACACCTTC. V usage is TRBV5-6 and J usage is TRBJ1-2, with TRBD1 as a possible D gene (6 bases). The CDR3 sequence is 15 residues long. Germline V CDR1 and CDR2: SGHDT, YYEEEE. The germline V and J ends were trimmed by 5 bases and 0 bases, with 14 bases remaining between them. Drawing the rest from reference TRBV5-6 and TRBJ1-2, the complete variable domain is DAGVTQSPTHLIKTRGQQVTLRCSPKSGHDTVSWYQQALGQGPQFIFQYYEEEERQRGNFPDRFSGHQFPNYSSELNVNALLLGDSALYLCASRPQGNANYGYTFGSGTRLTVV.

The rearrangement joins TRBV10-3 to TRBJ1-3, with D unresolved. The CDR3 is made up of 16 amino acids. Germline V gives CDR1 ENHRY, CDR2 SYGVKD. The V gene lost 3 bases and the J gene lost 0 bases, with 12 bases spanning the gap. DNA of the CDR3: TGTGCCATCAGTGATTTCCCTCCAGGCTCTGGAAACACCATATATTTT. Translated: CAISDFPPGSGNTIYF.

The genes are TRBV5-6 and TRBJ1-1; D not certain. This CDR3 is built from 11 residues. V lost 3 bases and J 4 bases, leaving 4 bases between the germline ends. The germline V gene has CDR1 SGHDT and CDR2 YYEEEE. Here the CDR3 reads CASSWGTEAFF. Written as DNA, the CDR3 is TGTGCCAGCAGCTGGGGCACTGAAGCTTTCTTT.

This sequence joins TRBV18 and TRBJ2-2; TRBD1 matches 9 bases. The ends lost 4 bases at V and 4 bases at J; junction bases unmatched: 7. The CDR3 has 16 amino acids. CDR1 and CDR2 from the germline V gene are KGHSH and LQKENI. CDR3 in amino acids: CASSQTGTGTTGELFF. In DNA, the CDR3 is TGTGCCAGCTCACAGACAGGGACAGGGACCACCGGGGAGCTGTTTTTT.

This rearrangement joins TRBV5-6 to TRBJ2-5; no firm D call. This CDR3 has 16 residues. The germline V and J ends were trimmed by 1 base and 1 base, with 14 bases remaining between them. The germline CDR1 and CDR2 sequences are SGHDT and YYEEEE. CDR3 amino acids: CASSLYQNIGQETQYF. The CDR3 nucleotides read TGTGCCAGCAGCTTGTATCAGAACATAGGCCAAGAGACCCAGTACTTC.

This clone was detected a few times. V usage is TRBV7-2 and J usage is TRBJ2-4; D is possibly TRBD2 (7 bases). The V and J ends lost 5 bases and 3 bases respectively, with 14 bases between them. The CDR3 covers 15 residues. CDR1 SGHTA and CDR2 FQGNSA come from the germline V gene. The CDR3 loop is CASSQGGAGKNIQYF. As DNA, the CDR3 is TGTGCCAGCAGCCAAGGGGGGGCAGGCAAAAACATTCAGTACTTC.